This TCR beta chain was found in a study of molecular identifiers for immune sequencing clone quantification. Study in general: Sequencing covered four of five parts into which replicate RNA from approximately 22,000 or 94,000 naive CD8 cells was split.

Overall study findings and caveats: Clones above 20 RNA copies contained over 97% of effector molecules but under 1% of naive ones.

Libraries of bulk TCR were made by previously described methods (with listed TCR primers). Each CDR3 protein is one row after TCRdb ran MiXCR on the PCR reads. The table has roughly 630,000 distinct CDR3 sequences, roughly 25% seen once. To note about this clonotype: The antigen is undetermined.

It was from approximately 22,000 to 940,000 sorted cells, with 10%, 30% or 50% RNA, that naive CD8 libraries came. The TCR originated in a human donor in good health. Some libraries in this study had Jurkat cell RNA spiked in. The material sequenced was naive CD8+ T cells from blood, with Jurkat cell RNA spiked in. The subset was: FACS-sorted CD8+CD4-CCR7+CD45RA+ naive T cells.

The CDR3 nucleotides read TGTGCCAGCAGCGCGAGCCGAGGGGGCACTGAAGCTTTCTTT. It encodes CASSASRGGTEAFF. This sequence joins TRBV7-2 and TRBJ1-1; possible D gene TRBD1, 6 bases. The V and J ends lost 5 bases and 4 bases respectively, with 14 bases between them. The CDR3 is 14 amino acids. Germline V gene sequence: CDR1 SGHTA, CDR2 FQGNSA. The variable domain in full, with the rest retrieved from reference TRBV7-2 and TRBJ1-1, is GAGVSQSPSNKVTEKGKDVELRCDPISGHTALYWYRQSLGQGLEFLIYFQGNSAPDKSGLPSDRFSAERTGGSVSTLTIQRTQQEDSAVYLCASSASRGGTEAFFGQGTRLTVV.